This T cell receptor beta chain was retrieved from a study of T cells after posttransplantation cyclophosphamide. Findings and limits, study-wide: Blood and skin or GI T cell repertoires showed limited TRB overlap.

The assay was immunoSEQ multiplex PCR, and TCRdb's table has in-frame clones only and misses some. This sample has tens of thousands of clones, with roughly 86% found just once. Remarks on this clone: What it recognizes is unknown.

Germline CDR1 reads SGHTA; CDR2 reads FQGTGA. J lost 5 bases, V lost 5 bases, and 4 bases had no gene match. This CDR3 is 15 amino acids long. J is TRBJ2-1 and V is TRBV7-3; the match to TRBD1 covers 12 bases. The origin of this receptor is a young man with a blood cancer, CMV-positive, and with a related stem cell donor. What was sequenced was PBMCs. The CDR3 spells CASSLGTGGNNEQFF. CDR3 nucleotide sequence: TGTGCCAGCAGCCTCGGGACAGGGGGCAACAATGAGCAGTTCTTC. Full variable domain (outside the CDR3, taken from reference TRBV7-3 and TRBJ2-1): GAGVSQTPSNKVTEKGKYVELRCDPISGHTALYWYRQSLGQGPEFLIYFQGTGAADDSGLPNDRFFAVRPEGSVSTLKIQRTERGDSAVYLCASSLGTGGNNEQFFGPGTRLTVL.